A single T cell receptor beta chain is shown here with its context. Its antigen remains unidentified. This may arise from a read error, as a much more abundant clone is one base away. A library of TCRbeta sequences, prepared with unique molecular identifiers, was generated. TCRdb analysed the PCR reads with MiXCR anew, one entry per CDR3 protein. Of about 250,000 distinct CDR3 sequences listed, 24% are singletons. This specimen comes from a study of T-cell reconstitution after alpha-beta-depleted transplantation in children. Study-level points and caveats: After transplant, at about two months, alpha-beta T cells were reportedly derived from several hundred expanded graft clones. Surviving recipient T cells and thymic progenitors underlay high day-60 TCRbeta diversity in some patients. Diversity and T-cell counts at one year after transplant derived mostly from new T cells.

Looked up from germline, CDR1 is LGHNT and CDR2 is FRNRAP. There are 15 residues in the CDR3. The V end lost 3 bases, the J end lost 8 bases, and 17 bases lay between the germline ends. The genes are TRBV12-5 and TRBJ2-1; the D gene could be TRBD1 or TRBD2 (5 bases each). This specimen was PBMCs, mostly from graft donor cells, taken 360 days after TCRalphabeta/CD19-depleted stem cell transplant. This TCR was sampled from a female patient aged 2 to 10 who had a stem cell transplant for congenital amegakaryocytic thrombocytopenia, so the T cells may come from the graft donor. The CDR3 reads CASGLEMGVRDEQFF. As DNA, the CDR3 is TGTGCTAGTGGTTTAGAGATGGGGGTACGGGATGAGCAGTTCTTC.